The rows below give T cell receptor beta chains drawn from one sample of a study of identical twins. TCRdb independently ran MiXCR on the 5' RACE reads; one entry per CDR3 protein. Among about 570,000 distinct CDR3 sequences listed, roughly 9.5% were seen once. The same specimen was also included in a second study, on yellow fever vaccine responses in identical twins.

Sequencing input: PBMCs. The receptors come from a woman aged 18-35 years in good health. The CDR3 runs from the conserved cysteine through the conserved F or W. D genes are given only for firm matches. Clone sizes are given selectively: once, few, many, or a class where the clone is expanded.

TRBD1	14	many	TRBV10-1	TRBJ1-2	CASSGGGTEDGYTF	TGCGCCAGCAGCGGCGGCGGGACAGAGGATGGCTACACCTTC
TRBD2	19	few	TRBV6-2/TRBV6-3	TRBJ2-1	CASSYKASEAGGPANEQFF	TGTGCCAGCAGTTACAAGGCAAGTGAGGCGGGAGGGCCGGCCAATGAGCAGTTCTTC
.	15	few	TRBV7-9	TRBJ2-7	CASSSTAGRSYEQYF	TGTGCCAGCAGCTCGACGGCGGGCAGATCCTACGAGCAGTACTTC
TRBD2	15	.	TRBV4-3	TRBJ2-1	CASSPIAGGHNEQFF	TGCGCCAGCAGTCCCATAGCGGGAGGCCACAATGAGCAGTTCTTC
.	15	many	TRBV7-9	TRBJ2-1	CASSTTSDSRNEQFF	TGTGCCAGCAGCACAACCTCGGACAGCCGCAATGAGCAGTTCTTC
.	13	.	TRBV28	TRBJ2-7	CASTLGGSGEQYF	TGTGCCAGCACCTTGGGGGGTTCGGGTGAGCAGTACTTC
.	20	few	TRBV5-1	TRBJ2-6	CASSLALRGDGASGANVLTF	TGCGCCAGCAGCTTGGCCCTGAGAGGTGACGGCGCGTCTGGGGCCAACGTCCTGACTTTC
.	12	few	TRBV6-6	TRBJ2-3	CASSIVTDTQYF	TGTGCCAGCAGTATAGTGACAGATACGCAGTATTTT
TRBD2	13	many	TRBV7-9	TRBJ2-1	CASSLGGGAEQFF	TGTGCCAGCAGCTTAGGCGGGGGGGCCGAGCAGTTCTTC
.	15	.	TRBV3-1	TRBJ2-2	CASSQDLVDTGELFF	TGTGCCAGCAGCCAAGATTTGGTGGACACCGGGGAGCTGTTTTTT
TRBD2	14	many	TRBV12-3/TRBV12-4	TRBJ2-4	CASSSGRAKNIQYF	TGTGCCAGCAGTTCCGGGAGGGCCAAAAACATTCAGTACTTC
TRBD1	14	few	TRBV7-9	TRBJ2-7	CASRGWDRPYEQYF	TGTGCCAGCCGCGGATGGGACAGGCCTTACGAGCAGTACTTC
.	13	few	TRBV29-1	TRBJ2-7	CSVELGREYEQYF	TGCAGCGTTGAATTAGGCAGGGAGTACGAGCAGTACTTC
.	16	few	TRBV6-5	TRBJ2-2	CASSYSNMGLGGELFF	TGTGCCAGCAGTTACTCGAATATGGGGCTCGGCGGGGAGCTGTTTTTT
.	13	many	TRBV14	TRBJ1-4	CASSQEANEKLFF	TGTGCCAGTTCTCAGGAGGCTAATGAAAAACTGTTTTTT
.	14	many	TRBV11-2	TRBJ2-1	CASSSRAGDNEQFF	TGTGCCAGCAGCTCCCGAGCCGGGGACAATGAGCAGTTCTTC
TRBD1	16	few	TRBV6-1	TRBJ1-3	CASRSGTGSTGNTIYF	TGTGCCAGCAGGTCCGGGACAGGGAGCACTGGAAACACCATATATTTT
TRBD2	15	.	TRBV25-1	TRBJ2-1	CASSDRTSGRVEQFF	TGTGCCAGCAGTGACCGGACTAGCGGGAGGGTTGAGCAGTTCTTC
.	15	many	TRBV9	TRBJ2-3	CASSVGRARTDTQYF	TGTGCCAGCAGCGTAGGCAGGGCGCGCACAGATACGCAGTATTTT
.	16	.	TRBV7-6	TRBJ2-5	CASSQGPGAGQETQYF	TGTGCCAGCAGCCAAGGACCGGGGGCAGGGCAAGAGACCCAGTACTTC
TRBD1	15	few	TRBV7-9	TRBJ1-1	CASSLPWTGVSEAFF	TGTGCCAGCAGCTTACCATGGACAGGGGTTTCTGAAGCTTTCTTT